The clone carrying this TCR beta chain was detected only a few times. MiXCR was run by TCRdb on the RT-PCR reads, yielding one entry per CDR3 protein. There are about 680,000 distinct CDR3 sequences in the sample; more than 13% occur only once, and 3.6% lies in the top ten. V gave up 0 bases and J gave up 7 bases, with 13 bases separating them. The length of the CDR3 is 13 residues. Germline V gene sequence: CDR1 DFQATT, CDR2 SNEGSKA (reference sequence). Sequenced sample: memory CD4+ T cells from blood. The V gene is TRBV20-1, the J gene TRBJ2-7, with D unclear. The receptor comes from a female donor in good health, serving as a healthy control. The DNA of the CDR3 is TGCAGTGCTAGAGATAAGGGATACGGGGAGCAGTACTTC. It specifies CSARDKGYGEQYF.